This T cell receptor beta chain emerged from a study of STAT5B mutations in CD4+ large granular lymphocyte leukemia. Study-level findings and limits: Main leukemic clonotypes were patient-specific, but about 25% appeared at low frequency elsewhere. Patient CD4-sorted repertoires stayed more clonal than healthy ones after leukemic-clone removal. 8/27 top patient clones versus 2/35 control clones were TRBV06-family.

Details on this clone: Its target is not known.

Control samples were healthy donors' buffy coats. This CDR3 contains 17 residues. Sequenced by immunoSEQ multiplex PCR; TCRdb stores in-frame clones only, minus some. The table has roughly 29,000 clones, about 77% seen once. The TCR comes from a human donor in good health. The chain couples TRBV21-1 to TRBJ2-1; the tabulated D call, TRBD2, remains unverified against the DNA. TRBV21-1 is an annotated pseudogene. Sequencing used CD4+ T cells from blood buffy coats. The CDR3 DNA is TGTGCCAGCAGCCCACGGACTAGCGGGGACCTGCGGGATGAGCAGTTCTTC. Amino acids: CASSPRTSGDLRDEQFF.